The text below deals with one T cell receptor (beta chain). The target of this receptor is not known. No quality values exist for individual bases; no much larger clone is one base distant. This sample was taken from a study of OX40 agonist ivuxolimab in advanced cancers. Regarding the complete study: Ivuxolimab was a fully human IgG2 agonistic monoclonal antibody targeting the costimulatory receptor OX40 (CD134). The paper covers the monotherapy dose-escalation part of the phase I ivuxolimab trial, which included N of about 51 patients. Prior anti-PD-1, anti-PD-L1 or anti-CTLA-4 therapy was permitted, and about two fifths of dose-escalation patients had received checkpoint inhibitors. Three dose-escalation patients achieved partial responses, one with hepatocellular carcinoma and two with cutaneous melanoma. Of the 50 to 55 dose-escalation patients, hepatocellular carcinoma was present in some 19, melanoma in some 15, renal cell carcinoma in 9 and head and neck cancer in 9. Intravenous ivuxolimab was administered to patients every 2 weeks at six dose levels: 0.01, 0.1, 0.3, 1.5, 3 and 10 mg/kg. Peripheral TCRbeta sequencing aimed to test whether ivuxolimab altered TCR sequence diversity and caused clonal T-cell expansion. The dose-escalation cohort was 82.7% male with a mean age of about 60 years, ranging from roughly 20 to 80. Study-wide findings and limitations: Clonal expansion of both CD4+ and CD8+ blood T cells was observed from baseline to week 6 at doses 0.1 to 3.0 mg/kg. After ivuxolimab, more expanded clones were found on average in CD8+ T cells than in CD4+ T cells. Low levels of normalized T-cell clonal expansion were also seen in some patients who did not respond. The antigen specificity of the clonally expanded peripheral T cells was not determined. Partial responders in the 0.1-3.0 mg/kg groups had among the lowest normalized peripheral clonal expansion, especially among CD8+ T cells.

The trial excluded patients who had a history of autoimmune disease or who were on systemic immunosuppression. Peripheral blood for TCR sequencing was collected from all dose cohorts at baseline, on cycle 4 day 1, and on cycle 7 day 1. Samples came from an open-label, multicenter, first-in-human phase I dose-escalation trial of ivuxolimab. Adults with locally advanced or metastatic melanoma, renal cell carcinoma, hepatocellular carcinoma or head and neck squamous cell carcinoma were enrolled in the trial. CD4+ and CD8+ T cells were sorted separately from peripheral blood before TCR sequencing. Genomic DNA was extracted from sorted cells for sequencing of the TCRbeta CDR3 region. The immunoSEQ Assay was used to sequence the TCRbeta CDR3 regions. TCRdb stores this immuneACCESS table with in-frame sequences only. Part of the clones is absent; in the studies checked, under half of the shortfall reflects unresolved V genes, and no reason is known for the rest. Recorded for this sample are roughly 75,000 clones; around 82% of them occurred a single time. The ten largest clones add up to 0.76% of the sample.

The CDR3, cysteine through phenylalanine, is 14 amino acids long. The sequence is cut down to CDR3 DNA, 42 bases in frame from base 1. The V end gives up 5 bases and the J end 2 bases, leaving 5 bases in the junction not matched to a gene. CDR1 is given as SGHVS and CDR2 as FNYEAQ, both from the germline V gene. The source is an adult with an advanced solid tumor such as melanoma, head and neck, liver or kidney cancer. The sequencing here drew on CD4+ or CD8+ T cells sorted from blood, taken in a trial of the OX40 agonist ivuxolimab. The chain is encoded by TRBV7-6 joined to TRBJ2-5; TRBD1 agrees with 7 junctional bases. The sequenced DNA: TGTGCCAGCAGCCGGGGACAGCGACAAGAGACCCAGTACTTC. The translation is CASSRGQRQETQYF.